Listed below are T cell receptor beta chains from one sample, sequenced in a study of T cells in Graves' hyperthyroidism and ophthalmopathy. TCRdb re-called the multiplex PCR reads through MiXCR, storing one row per CDR3 protein. This table has under 700,000 distinct CDR3 sequences, 16% appearing once. Sequencing input: blood. The receptors derive from a woman aged 18-29 years with Graves' hyperthyroidism. CDR3s include the opening cysteine and the closing phenylalanine or tryptophan. D genes are given only for firm matches. The size field is filled for only some rows; it gives once, few, many or a size class.

J: TRBJ1-1; V: TRBV20-1; size: .; D: .; DNA: TGCAGTGCTAGACTACAGGGAAAACGATCTGAAGCTTTCTTT; CDR3: CSARLQGKRSEAFF
J: TRBJ1-6; V: TRBV12-3/TRBV12-4; size: many; D: .; DNA: TGTGCCAGCAGTTCCCGACAGGTTTATAATTCACCCCTCCACTTT; CDR3: CASSSRQVYNSPLHF
J: TRBJ1-4; V: TRBV14; size: .; D: TRBD1; DNA: TGTGCCAGCAGCGAGGACAGGATTAATGAAAAACTGTTTTTT; CDR3: CASSEDRINEKLFF
J: TRBJ2-1; V: TRBV29-1; size: few; D: .; DNA: TGCAGCGTGGCCTACCCGGACTCCTACAATGAGCAGTTCTTC; CDR3: CSVAYPDSYNEQFF
J: TRBJ2-1; V: TRBV11-3; size: many; D: .; DNA: TGTGCCAGCAGCCCGGGGCCCGTCCGCGATGATGAGCAGTTCTTC; CDR3: CASSPGPVRDDEQFF
J: TRBJ1-5; V: TRBV9; size: few; D: .; DNA: TGTGCCAGCAGCGTGAAGGGGGGTCAGCCCCAGCATTTT; CDR3: CASSVKGGQPQHF
J: TRBJ2-1; V: TRBV6-2/TRBV6-3; size: .; D: TRBD1; DNA: TGTGCCAGCAGTTACTCCTTGGTCTGGGACAGGGTTTTCGATGAGCAGTTCTTC; CDR3: CASSYSLVWDRVFDEQFF
J: TRBJ2-7; V: TRBV15; size: few; D: TRBD1; DNA: TGTGCCACCAGCGAGACAGGGGCCGAGCAGTACTTC; CDR3: CATSETGAEQYF
J: TRBJ2-7; V: TRBV6-1; size: many; D: .; DNA: TGTGCCAGCAGTAAACAGGCTGAGTACGAGCAGTACTTC; CDR3: CASSKQAEYEQYF
J: TRBJ1-1; V: TRBV5-1; size: .; D: .; DNA: TGCGCCAGCAGCTTGGATCCCCCATCCATCAACACTGAAGCTTTCTTT; CDR3: CASSLDPPSINTEAFF
J: TRBJ1-1; V: TRBV19; size: .; D: .; DNA: TGTGCCAGTAGTCAACTTAATGTGGGGGCTGAAGCTTTCTTT; CDR3: CASSQLNVGAEAFF
J: TRBJ2-4; V: TRBV7-8; size: .; D: .; DNA: TGTGCCAGCAGCAAAGGGACACAACAACAAAACATTCAGTACTTC; CDR3: CASSKGTQQQNIQYF
J: TRBJ1-2; V: TRBV20-1; size: many; D: .; DNA: TGCAGTGCGCGCGCGGGTGGGGGGACCTTTGGCTATGGCTACACCTTC; CDR3: CSARAGGGTFGYGYTF
J: TRBJ2-1; V: TRBV20-1; size: few; D: .; DNA: TGCAGTGCTAGAGATCTTGGGCGGCTTTCTTACAATGAGCAGTTCTTC; CDR3: CSARDLGRLSYNEQFF
J: TRBJ2-7; V: TRBV3-1; size: many; D: .; DNA: TGTGCCAGCAGCCAAACCATCTACGAGCAGTACTTC; CDR3: CASSQTIYEQYF
J: TRBJ2-3; V: TRBV7-9; size: .; D: TRBD2; DNA: TGTGCCAGCAGCTTGGGACTATCACCCACAGATACGCAGTATTTT; CDR3: CASSLGLSPTDTQYF
J: TRBJ1-2; V: TRBV6-1; size: many; D: TRBD1; DNA: TGTGCCAGCGGAGGGACAGGGGCGGTTGGGGACTATGGCTACACCTTC; CDR3: CASGGTGAVGDYGYTF
J: TRBJ1-2; V: TRBV9; size: many; D: .; DNA: TGTGCCAGCAGCGTAGGCCAGATAAACTATGGCTACACCTTC; CDR3: CASSVGQINYGYTF
J: TRBJ1-2; V: TRBV6-1; size: .; D: TRBD1; DNA: TGTGCCAGCATCCCCGGACAGGGAGCCTCCTATGGCTACACCTTC; CDR3: CASIPGQGASYGYTF
J: TRBJ1-1; V: TRBV10-3; size: few; D: .; DNA: TGTGCCATCAGTGCAACGGGGCGGGACACTGAAGCTTTCTTT; CDR3: CAISATGRDTEAFF
J: TRBJ1-2; V: TRBV6-2/TRBV6-3; size: few; D: TRBD1; DNA: TGTGCCAGCAGTTACCGGGGACAGGGCGATGGCTACACCTTC; CDR3: CASSYRGQGDGYTF
J: TRBJ2-1; V: TRBV9; size: .; D: TRBD2; DNA: TGTGCCAGCAGCGTAGGTATTACTAGCGGGGGATATGAGCAGTTCTTC; CDR3: CASSVGITSGGYEQFF
J: TRBJ2-1; V: TRBV20-1; size: few; D: TRBD2; DNA: TGCAGTGCTAGAGATTTCGGACTAGCGGGAATGAATGAGCAGTTCTTC; CDR3: CSARDFGLAGMNEQFF
J: TRBJ1-1; V: TRBV24-1; size: .; D: .; DNA: TGTGCCACCAGTGATACCCGACCGGGGGAGACTGAAGCTTTCTTT; CDR3: CATSDTRPGETEAFF
J: TRBJ1-6; V: TRBV11-2; size: .; D: TRBD1; DNA: TGTGCCAGCAGCTCCCTGGGACAGGGCTCACCCCTCCACTTT; CDR3: CASSSLGQGSPLHF
J: TRBJ2-7; V: TRBV12-3/TRBV12-4; size: few; D: .; DNA: TGTGCCAGCAGTTTAGCGGCGGGGGACAACGAGCAGTACTTC; CDR3: CASSLAAGDNEQYF
J: TRBJ2-4; V: TRBV28; size: few; D: .; DNA: TGTGCCAGCAGTTCTTCAGGGGCGATAGCCAAAAACATTCAGTACTTC; CDR3: CASSSSGAIAKNIQYF
J: TRBJ2-3; V: TRBV7-2; size: .; D: TRBD2; DNA: TGTGCCAGCAGCTTAGTGGGAGCACGGCGGGGGGGCTGGGAAGATACGCAGTATTTT; CDR3: CASSLVGARRGGWEDTQYF
J: TRBJ1-1; V: TRBV5-6; size: .; D: .; DNA: TGTGCCAGCAGCTTGGGGTACGGGAACACTGAAGCTTTCTTT; CDR3: CASSLGYGNTEAFF
J: TRBJ2-5; V: TRBV7-9; size: many; D: .; DNA: TGTGCCAGCAGCTTAGGCGACCTCCAAGAGACCCAGTACTTC; CDR3: CASSLGDLQETQYF
J: TRBJ2-1; V: TRBV7-9; size: many; D: .; DNA: TGTGCCAGCAGCTTAGTTGGAGGCGGGATCTCCAATGAGCAGTTCTTC; CDR3: CASSLVGGGISNEQFF
J: TRBJ2-1; V: TRBV19; size: .; D: TRBD2; DNA: TGTGCCAGTAGTGCCAAACCCGGGACTAGCGTGTACAATGAGCAGTTCTTC; CDR3: CASSAKPGTSVYNEQFF
J: TRBJ1-2; V: TRBV5-1; size: .; D: .; DNA: TGCGCCAGCAGCTTGTTGTGGACTAACTATGGCTACACCTTC; CDR3: CASSLLWTNYGYTF
J: TRBJ2-3; V: TRBV18; size: few; D: TRBD1; DNA: TGTGCCACCGGCCCGGGACAGGGTATTTTGGATACGCAGTATTTT; CDR3: CATGPGQGILDTQYF
J: TRBJ1-5; V: TRBV12-5; size: .; D: .; DNA: TGTGCTAGTGGTTTGCGAGGGTTCGGGGTGGGAAATCAGCCCCAGCATTTT; CDR3: CASGLRGFGVGNQPQHF
J: TRBJ2-7; V: TRBV11-2; size: .; D: TRBD2; DNA: TGTGCCAGCAGCTTAGATATACTAACTAGCGGGAGCTCCTACGAGCAGTACTTC; CDR3: CASSLDILTSGSSYEQYF
J: TRBJ1-6; V: TRBV27; size: many; D: TRBD1; DNA: TGTGCCAGCAGCCCCAGGGGGGGACAGGGTCATTCACCCCTCCACTTT; CDR3: CASSPRGGQGHSPLHF
J: TRBJ2-5; V: TRBV3-1; size: many; D: .; DNA: TGTGCCACCGACGTTGCAGAGACCCAGTACTTC; CDR3: CATDVAETQYF
J: TRBJ2-7; V: TRBV5-8; size: .; D: .; DNA: TGTGCCAGCAGCCTACGGGTTCACGAGCAGTACTTC; CDR3: CASSLRVHEQYF
J: TRBJ2-1; V: TRBV2; size: many; D: .; DNA: TGTGCCAGCAGTTTGGGACCTGATGAGCAGTTCTTC; CDR3: CASSLGPDEQFF
J: TRBJ1-2; V: TRBV20-1; size: many; D: TRBD1; DNA: TGCAGTGCCGGTACAGGGGGCGATGGCTACACCTTC; CDR3: CSAGTGGDGYTF
J: TRBJ1-1; V: TRBV20-1; size: few; D: .; DNA: TGCAGTGCTCCCCGGGACACTTACGCTTTCTTT; CDR3: CSAPRDTYAFF
J: TRBJ2-7; V: TRBV28; size: .; D: .; DNA: TGTGCCAGCAGTGCCCTAGACGAGCAGTACTTC; CDR3: CASSALDEQYF
J: TRBJ2-6; V: TRBV20-1; size: few; D: TRBD1; DNA: TGCAGTGCTAGATCCTACAGGGGAGTTGGGACCAACGTCCTGACTTTC; CDR3: CSARSYRGVGTNVLTF
J: TRBJ1-3; V: TRBV29-1; size: .; D: .; DNA: TGCAGCGTTGGGGGAGGGAACTCTGGAAACACCATATATTTT; CDR3: CSVGGGNSGNTIYF
J: TRBJ1-4; V: TRBV10-3; size: .; D: TRBD1; DNA: TGTGCCATCAGTGAAAGGACAGGGGAGAATGAAAAACTGTTTTTT; CDR3: CAISERTGENEKLFF
J: TRBJ2-7; V: TRBV3-1; size: few; D: TRBD2; DNA: TGTGCCAGCAGCCAAGGCGGGAGGGCCGGGGAGCAGTACTTC; CDR3: CASSQGGRAGEQYF
J: TRBJ1-1; V: TRBV30; size: .; D: .; DNA: TGTGCCTGGAGTGGTCCAAATGGGGGCTGGACTGAAGCTTTCTTT; CDR3: CAWSGPNGGWTEAFF
J: TRBJ2-2; V: TRBV12-3/TRBV12-4; size: many; D: .; DNA: TGTGCCAGCAGTCCCGCTGGCACCGGGGAGCTGTTTTTT; CDR3: CASSPAGTGELFF
J: TRBJ1-5; V: TRBV19; size: many; D: .; DNA: TGTGCCAGTACTCCCCGCTCCGGGACGGGAGTCAATCAGCCCCAGCATTTT; CDR3: CASTPRSGTGVNQPQHF
J: TRBJ2-5; V: TRBV24-1; size: few; D: .; DNA: TGTGCCACCAGTGATCCTCGACAGGGAGGGCAAGAGACCCAGTACTTC; CDR3: CATSDPRQGGQETQYF